The 19 T cell receptor beta chains in this list originate from one sample, sequenced in a study of Ad26.COV2.S vaccination and SARS-CoV-2 variants. Profiled with immunoSEQ multiplex PCR; TCRdb holds only in-frame clones, not every one. This table has about 350,000 clones, 85% appearing once. Treatment here: approximately 18 received Ad26.COV2.S at low or high dose, single or two shots; about 5 received placebo; per-sample allocation not given. After the first vaccine or placebo injection, samples were drawn on day 63. Sequencing was performed on peripheral blood, taken in a trial of Ad26.COV2.S vaccine versus placebo. Receptors originate from a person between 18 and 59 years old who received the Ad26.COV2.S COVID-19 vaccine or a placebo.

This chain connects TRBV10-3 to TRBJ1-2; a possible D gene is TRBD1 (5 bases). CDR1 is ENHRY, CDR2 SYGVKD, per germline. The CDR3 totals 14 residues. Trimming stripped 5 bases from V and 0 bases from J, with 10 bases between. Written as DNA, the CDR3 is TGTGCCATCAGTCAACAGGAGGCTAACTATGGCTACACCTTC. Residues: CAISQQEANYGYTF.

The rearrangement joins TRBV3-1 (or the pseudogene TRBV3-2) to TRBJ2-7; 8 nucleotides agree with TRBD1. This CDR3 region has 15 residues. Germline trimming cut 2 bases from V and 0 bases from J; bases unmatched to any gene: 3. In germline, CDR1 is LGHDT, CDR2 YNNKEL (reference sequence). The CDR3 loop is CASSQSGQGSYEQYF. The CDR3 DNA reads TGTGCCAGCAGCCAATCCGGACAGGGCTCCTACGAGCAGTACTTC.

Points on this clone: Within the sample, other DNA sequences also encode this same CDR3. The J gene is TRBJ1-2, the V gene TRBV19; D gene unclear. Germline loops: CDR1 LNHDA, CDR2 SQIVND (reference sequence). V was shortened by 3 bases and J by 2 bases, with 7 bases between the two germline ends. The CDR3 consists of 13 residues. CDR3 amino acids: CASSMGQNYGYTF. CDR3 DNA: TGTGCCAGTAGTATGGGCCAAAACTATGGCTACACCTTC.

This sequence joins TRBV5-4 and TRBJ2-3, with 13 bases identical to TRBD2. CDR1 and CDR2 from the germline V gene are SGHNT and YYREEE (reference sequence). J was trimmed by 0 bases and V by 4 bases; bases with no gene match: 11. This CDR3 comprises 19 residues. CDR3: CASSLRTGTSGTSTDTQYF. CDR3 in DNA: TGTGCCAGCAGCCTGCGCACAGGGACTAGCGGGACTAGCACAGATACGCAGTATTTT.

This clone was picked up one time. The V call is TRBV2, the J call TRBJ1-1; 9 bases match TRBD1. Germline V CDR1 and CDR2: SNHLY, FYNNEI. The ends lost 5 bases at V and 3 bases at J; junction bases unmatched: 4. The CDR3 is 14 residues long. The DNA of the CDR3 is TGTGCCAGCAGTAGACAGGGGGGAGACACTGAAGCTTTCTTT. It translates to CASSRQGGDTEAFF.

V is TRBV2 and J is TRBJ1-6; D uncertain. The CDR3 has 14 amino acids. V gave up 11 bases and J gave up 1 base, with 12 bases separating them. CDR1 and CDR2 (germline): SNHLY, FYNNEI. The CDR3 loop reads CASRPASYNSPLHF. In DNA, the CDR3 is TGTGCCTCTAGACCGGCGTCCTATAATTCACCCCTCCACTTT.

This clone was detected a few times. The CDR3 sequence: CASSWSARSNTEAFF. CDR3 nucleotides: TGCGCCAGCAGCTGGTCAGCCAGGTCGAACACTGAAGCTTTCTTT. The V call is TRBV5-1, the J call TRBJ1-1; D not resolved. Germline V gene lookup returns CDR1 SGHRS and CDR2 YFSETQ. The CDR3 covers 15 residues. V lost 3 bases and J lost 1, with 13 bases in between.

This chain joins TRBV2 and TRBJ2-5, with TRBD1 identical over 7 bases. The junction had 6 bases not matched to a gene; V was cut back by 1 base and J by 4 bases. Germline CDR1 is SNHLY and CDR2 is FYNNEI. The CDR3 has 15 amino acids. CDR3 amino acids: CASSEGNRGAETQYF. The CDR3 DNA is TGTGCCAGCAGTGAAGGGAACAGGGGTGCAGAGACCCAGTACTTC.

The rearrangement uses TRBV3-1 (or the pseudogene TRBV3-2) and TRBJ1-4; 9 bases map to TRBD1. From germline, CDR1 is LGHDT and CDR2 YNNKEL (reference sequence). This CDR3 is 18 amino acids long. Trimming cost V 4 bases and J 0 bases; bases outside gene matches: 9. The CDR3 loop is CASSPTGGGGATNEKLFF. The CDR3 DNA reads as TGTGCCAGCAGCCCAACAGGGGGCGGTGGGGCAACTAATGAAAAACTGTTTTTT.

The chain has TRBV9 and TRBJ2-7, with TRBD1 matching 10 bases. The germline CDR1 and CDR2 sequences are SGDLS and YYNGEE. Trimming at V came to 4 bases and at J to 2 bases, leaving 6 bases not matched to a gene. CDR3 length equals 15 residues. CDR3 in DNA: TGTGCCAGCAGCCCCTGGACAGGGGGGCCCTACGAGCAGTACTTC. This sequence encodes CASSPWTGGPYEQYF.

V usage is TRBV7-2 and J usage is TRBJ2-1, with unresolved D. Per the germline V gene, CDR1 is SGHTA and CDR2 is FQGNSA. CDR3 size: 14 residues. Trimming took 0 bases from V and 4 from J, leaving 7 bases between them. The CDR3 protein is CASSLANQYNEQFF. The CDR3 nucleotides read TGTGCCAGCAGCTTAGCGAACCAGTACAATGAGCAGTTCTTC.

V and J are TRBV6-5 and TRBJ2-4; 7 bases fit TRBD1. The CDR3 is made up of 14 amino acids. Trimming cost V 7 bases and J 1 base; bases outside gene matches: 4. Germline V gives CDR1 MNHEY, CDR2 SVGAGI. This chain's CDR3 is CASTPGQAKNIQYF. The CDR3 region has the DNA TGTGCCAGCACACCGGGACAGGCCAAAAACATTCAGTACTTC.

The chain has TRBV4-1 and TRBJ1-5, with D perhaps TRBD1 (6 bases). V lost 2 bases to trimming and J lost 1 base, with 21 bases between them. This CDR3 has 19 residues. Germline V lookup: CDR1 MGHRA, CDR2 YSYEKL. DNA for the CDR3: TGCGCCAGCAGCCAAAAAGGGGCAGGGGTGACGTGGAGCAATCAGCCCCAGCATTTT. As protein: CASSQKGAGVTWSNQPQHF.

V usage is TRBV7-2 and J usage is TRBJ2-3; no reliable D call. This CDR3 has 15 amino acids. Germline CDR1 reads SGHTA; CDR2 reads FQGNSA. Deletions cut 2 bases from V and 0 bases from J, with 9 bases between. Here the CDR3 DNA reads TGTGCCAGCAGCTTATTCGATTCTAGCACAGATACGCAGTATTTT. Translating gives CASSLFDSSTDTQYF.

The chain recombines TRBV27 with TRBJ2-5; perhaps TRBD2 as D (5 bases). The CDR3 has 14 amino acids. Trimming took 2 bases from V and 7 from J, leaving 14 bases between them. The V gene's germline CDR1 is MNHEY and CDR2 SMNVEV (reference sequence). The CDR3 sequence is CASSLTLGVVTQYF. In nucleotides, the CDR3 is TGTGCCAGCAGTTTAACTCTGGGAGTAGTGACCCAGTACTTC.

The gene calls are TRBV28 and TRBJ2-7; D is undetermined. CDR1 is MDHEN, CDR2 SYDVKM, per germline. The ends were cut back, 10 bases at V and 2 bases at J, with 9 bases in the middle. The CDR3 has 11 amino acids. CDR3 bases: TGTGCCACCAGATCCGCCTACGAGCAGTACTTC. Translated, it gives CATRSAYEQYF.

J is TRBJ2-7 and V is TRBV4-3, with 8 bases fitting TRBD2. The germline V gene encodes CDR1 LGHNA and CDR2 YSLEER. The CDR3 loop spans 14 amino acids. Germline trimming cut 3 bases from V and 1 base from J; bases unmatched to any gene: 2. In nucleotides, the CDR3 is TGCGCCAGCAGCCATACTAGCGGTTCCTACGAGCAGTACTTC. Protein: CASSHTSGSYEQYF.

V is TRBV18 and J is TRBJ2-7; no clear D. The germline V gene has CDR1 KGHSH and CDR2 LQKENI. V was cut by 4 bases and J by 2 bases, with 12 bases left in between. This CDR3 contains 14 residues. CDR3 loop: CASSHRDKTYEQYF. CDR3 DNA: TGTGCCAGCTCACACCGAGACAAGACCTACGAGCAGTACTTC.

CDR3 nucleotide sequence: TGTGCCAGCAGTTTGGCGGGGTCCGAGCAGTACTTC. Translated: CASSLAGSEQYF. The V and J genes are TRBV6-5 and TRBJ2-7, with D tentatively TRBD2 (6 bases). CDR3 length: 12 amino acids. CDR1 and CDR2 from the germline V gene are MNHEY and SVGAGI. The germline V and J ends were trimmed by 4 bases and 6 bases, with 10 bases remaining between them.